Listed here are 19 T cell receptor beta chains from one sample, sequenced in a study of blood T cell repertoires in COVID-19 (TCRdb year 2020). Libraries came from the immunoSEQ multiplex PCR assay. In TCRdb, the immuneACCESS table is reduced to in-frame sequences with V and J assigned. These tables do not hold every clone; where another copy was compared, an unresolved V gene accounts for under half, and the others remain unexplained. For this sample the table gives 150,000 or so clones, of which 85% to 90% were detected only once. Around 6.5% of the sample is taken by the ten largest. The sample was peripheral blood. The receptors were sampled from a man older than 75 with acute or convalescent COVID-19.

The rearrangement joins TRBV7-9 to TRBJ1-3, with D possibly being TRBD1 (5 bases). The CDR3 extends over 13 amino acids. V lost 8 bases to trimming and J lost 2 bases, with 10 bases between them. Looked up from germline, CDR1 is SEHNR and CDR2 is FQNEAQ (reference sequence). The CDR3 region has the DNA TGTGCCAGCCGTGAAGGGGCTGGAAACACCATATATTTT. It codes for CASREGAGNTIYF.

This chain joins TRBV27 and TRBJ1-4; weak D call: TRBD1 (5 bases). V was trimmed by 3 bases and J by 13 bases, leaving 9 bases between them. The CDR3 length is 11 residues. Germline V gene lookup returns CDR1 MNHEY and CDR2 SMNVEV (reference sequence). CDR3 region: CASSLGGRLFF. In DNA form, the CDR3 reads TGTGCCAGCAGTTTGGGGGGGAGACTGTTTTTT. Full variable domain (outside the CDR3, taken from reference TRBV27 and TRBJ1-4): EAQVTQNPRYLITVTGKKLTVTCSQNMNHEYMSWYRQDPGLGLRQIYYSMNVEVTDKGDVPEGYKVSRKEKRNFPLILESPSPNQTSLYFCASSLGGRLFFGSGTQLSVL.

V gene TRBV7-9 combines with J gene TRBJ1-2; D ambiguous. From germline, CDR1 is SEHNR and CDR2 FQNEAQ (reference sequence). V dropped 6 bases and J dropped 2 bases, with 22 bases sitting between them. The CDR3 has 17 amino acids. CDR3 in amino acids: CASSSLPVRRRNYGYTF. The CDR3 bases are TGTGCCAGCAGTTCTCTTCCCGTTAGACGGCGGAACTATGGCTACACCTTC.

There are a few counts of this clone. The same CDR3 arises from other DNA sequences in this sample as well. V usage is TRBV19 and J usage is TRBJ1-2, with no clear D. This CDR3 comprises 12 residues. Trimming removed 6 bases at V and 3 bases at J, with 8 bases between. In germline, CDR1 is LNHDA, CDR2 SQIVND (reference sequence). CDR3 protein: CASRWGDYGYTF. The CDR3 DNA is TGTGCCAGTAGGTGGGGAGACTATGGCTACACCTTC.

In nucleotides, the CDR3 is TGTGCCAGCAGCCGGCGACAGGGTTTTTCACCCCTCCACTTT. This encodes CASSRRQGFSPLHF. V is TRBV5-6 and J is TRBJ1-6, with 7 bases aligning to TRBD1. The CDR3 spans 14 residues. The V and J ends lost 4 bases and 9 bases, in that order; junction bases with no gene match: 7. From germline, CDR1 is SGHDT and CDR2 YYEEEE. Full variable domain (remainder filled in from reference TRBV5-6 and TRBJ1-6): DAGVTQSPTHLIKTRGQQVTLRCSPKSGHDTVSWYQQALGQGPQFIFQYYEEEERQRGNFPDRFSGHQFPNYSSELNVNALLLGDSALYLCASSRRQGFSPLHFGNGTRLTVT.

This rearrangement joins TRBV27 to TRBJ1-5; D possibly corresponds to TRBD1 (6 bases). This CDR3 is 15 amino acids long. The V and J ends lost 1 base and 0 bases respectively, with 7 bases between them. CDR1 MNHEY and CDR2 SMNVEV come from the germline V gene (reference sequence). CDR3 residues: CASSLYRDSNQPQHF. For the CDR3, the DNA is TGTGCCAGCAGTTTATACAGGGATAGCAATCAGCCCCAGCATTTT.

This chain's CDR3 is CASSELQGHRRNTIYF. CDR3 DNA sequence: TGTGCCAGCAGTGAATTGCAGGGGCATAGGAGAAACACCATATATTTT. The chain joins TRBV25-1 to TRBJ1-3; possible D gene TRBD1, 6 bases. Germline lookup yields CDR1 MGHDK and CDR2 SYGVNS. The CDR3 length is 16 residues. V was trimmed by 1 base and J by 5 bases, leaving 15 bases between them.

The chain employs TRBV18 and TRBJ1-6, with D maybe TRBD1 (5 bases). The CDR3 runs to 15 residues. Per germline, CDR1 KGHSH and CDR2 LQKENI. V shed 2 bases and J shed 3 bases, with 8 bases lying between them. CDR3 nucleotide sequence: TGTGCCAGCTCACCAACACAGGTCTATAATTCACCCCTCCACTTT. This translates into CASSPTQVYNSPLHF.

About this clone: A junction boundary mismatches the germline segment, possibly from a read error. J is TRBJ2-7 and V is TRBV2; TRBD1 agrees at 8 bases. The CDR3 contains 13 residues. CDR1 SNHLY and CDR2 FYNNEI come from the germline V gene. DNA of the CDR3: TGTGCCAGCAGTGATGGGGGACAGGCCCCGCCGGGCTTC. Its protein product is CASSDGGQAPPGF.

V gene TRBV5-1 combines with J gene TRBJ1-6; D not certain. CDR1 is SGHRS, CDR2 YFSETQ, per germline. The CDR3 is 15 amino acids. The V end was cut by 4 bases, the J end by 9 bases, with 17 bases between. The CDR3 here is CASSSLGRIGSPLHF. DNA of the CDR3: TGCGCCAGCAGCAGCTTGGGGAGGATTGGTTCACCCCTCCACTTT.

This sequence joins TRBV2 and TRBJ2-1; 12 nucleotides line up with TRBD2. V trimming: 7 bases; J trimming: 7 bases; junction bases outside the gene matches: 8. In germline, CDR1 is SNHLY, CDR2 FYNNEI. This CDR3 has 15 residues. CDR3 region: CASKLGTSGWNEQFF. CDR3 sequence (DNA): TGTGCCAGCAAACTCGGGACTAGCGGGTGGAATGAGCAGTTCTTC. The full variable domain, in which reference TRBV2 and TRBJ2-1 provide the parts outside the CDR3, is EPEVTQTPSHQVTQMGQEVILRCVPISNHLYFYWYRQILGQKVEFLVSFYNNEISEKSEIFDDQFSVERPDGSNFTLKIRSTKLEDSAMYFCASKLGTSGWNEQFFGPGTRLTVL.

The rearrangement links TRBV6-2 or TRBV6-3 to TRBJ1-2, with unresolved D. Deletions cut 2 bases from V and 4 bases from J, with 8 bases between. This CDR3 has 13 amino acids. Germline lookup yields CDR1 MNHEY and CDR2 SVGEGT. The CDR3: CASSYGPGYGYTF. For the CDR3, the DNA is TGTGCCAGCAGTTACGGGCCTGGCTATGGCTACACCTTC.

CDR3 DNA: TGCGCCAGCAGCAAAGGGGACACTAGGTTGAGGGAAAAACTGTTTTTT. Translating gives CASSKGDTRLREKLFF. The J gene is TRBJ1-4, the V gene TRBV5-1, with D possibly matching TRBD1 (6 bases). Germline loops: CDR1 SGHRS, CDR2 YFSETQ. Trimming removed 4 bases at V and 8 bases at J, with 21 bases between. The CDR3 is 16 residues long.

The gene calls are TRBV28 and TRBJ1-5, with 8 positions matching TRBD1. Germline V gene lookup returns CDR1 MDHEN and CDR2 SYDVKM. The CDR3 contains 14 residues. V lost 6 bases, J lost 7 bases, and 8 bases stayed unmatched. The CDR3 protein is CASRDSDRVQPQHF. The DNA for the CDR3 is TGTGCCAGCAGGGACTCGGACAGGGTCCAGCCCCAGCATTTT.

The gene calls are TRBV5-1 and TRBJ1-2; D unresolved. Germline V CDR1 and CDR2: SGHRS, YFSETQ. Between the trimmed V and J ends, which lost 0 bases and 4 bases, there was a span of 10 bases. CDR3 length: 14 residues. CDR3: CASSLASDAYGYTF. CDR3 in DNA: TGCGCCAGCAGCTTGGCGAGCGACGCCTATGGCTACACCTTC.

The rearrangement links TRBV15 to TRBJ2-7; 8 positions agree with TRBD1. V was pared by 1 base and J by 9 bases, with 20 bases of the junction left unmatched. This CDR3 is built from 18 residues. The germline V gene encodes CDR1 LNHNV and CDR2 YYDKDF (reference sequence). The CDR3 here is CATSRASSLTPLQGGQYF. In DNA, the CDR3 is TGTGCCACCAGCAGAGCTTCCTCCTTAACCCCTCTACAGGGGGGGCAGTACTTC.

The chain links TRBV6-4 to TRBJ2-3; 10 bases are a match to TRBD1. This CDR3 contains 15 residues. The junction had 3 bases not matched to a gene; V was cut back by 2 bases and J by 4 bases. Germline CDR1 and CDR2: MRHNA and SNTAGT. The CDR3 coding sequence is TGTGCCAGCAGTGACCAGGGGACAGGGGCAGATACGCAGTATTTT. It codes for CASSDQGTGADTQYF.

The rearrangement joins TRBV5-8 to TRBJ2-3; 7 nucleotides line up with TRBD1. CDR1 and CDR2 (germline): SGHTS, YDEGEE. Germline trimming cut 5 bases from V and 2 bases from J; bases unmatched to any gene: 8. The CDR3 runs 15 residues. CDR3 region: CASRVPGQPTDTQYF. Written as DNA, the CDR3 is TGTGCCAGCAGGGTTCCGGGACAGCCCACAGATACGCAGTATTTT.

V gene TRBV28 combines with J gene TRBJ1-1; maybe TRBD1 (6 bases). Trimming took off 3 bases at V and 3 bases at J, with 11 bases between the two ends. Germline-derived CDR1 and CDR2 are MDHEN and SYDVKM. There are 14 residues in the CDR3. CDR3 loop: CASSLQGPYTEAFF. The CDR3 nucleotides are TGTGCCAGCAGTTTGCAGGGGCCATACACTGAAGCTTTCTTT.